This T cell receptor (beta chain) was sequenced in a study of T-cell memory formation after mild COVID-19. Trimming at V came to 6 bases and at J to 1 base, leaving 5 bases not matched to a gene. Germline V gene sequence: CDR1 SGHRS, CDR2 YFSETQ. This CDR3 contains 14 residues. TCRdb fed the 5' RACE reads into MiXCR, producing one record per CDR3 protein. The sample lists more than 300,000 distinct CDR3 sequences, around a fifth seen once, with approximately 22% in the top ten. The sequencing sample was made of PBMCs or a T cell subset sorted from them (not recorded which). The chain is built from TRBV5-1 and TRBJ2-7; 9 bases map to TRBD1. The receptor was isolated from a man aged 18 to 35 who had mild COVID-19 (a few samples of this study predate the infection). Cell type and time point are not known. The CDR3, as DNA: TGCGCCAGCAATAACAGGGGGCCTTCCTACGAGCAGTACTTC. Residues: CASNNRGPSYEQYF. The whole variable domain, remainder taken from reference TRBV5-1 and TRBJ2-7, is KAGVTQTPRYLIKTRGQQVTLSCSPISGHRSVSWYQQTPGQGLQFLFEYFSETQRNKGNFPGRFSGRQFSNSRSEMNVSTLELGDSALYLCASNNRGPSYEQYFGPGTRLTVT.